What follows are 23 T cell receptor beta chains derived from one specimen sequenced in a study of human T cells and chemical hapten exposure. From the RACE reads, TCRdb called clonotypes with MiXCR, one entry per CDR3 protein. The data show 95,000 to 150,000 distinct CDR3 sequences, around 11% seen once. Time point noted: patch test 3, about 24 weeks after DPC sensitization. Treatment meaning: therapeutic diphenylcyclopropenone sensitization with weekly scalp DPC. The sample in question was whole blood, obtained in connection with sensitization to the hapten diphenylcyclopropenone (DPC). The receptor source for this set is a woman in her fifties or sixties with alopecia areata. Some clones in this sample may be carry-over from other donors' samples.

This chain joins TRBV11-2 and TRBJ2-7, with D tentatively TRBD2 (6 bases). CDR1 and CDR2 (germline): SGHAT, FQNNGV. Between the trimmed V and J ends, which lost 5 bases and 5 bases, there was a span of 19 bases. The CDR3 runs to 15 residues. CDR3 loop: CASSIGAGPGNEQYF. The DNA of the CDR3 is TGTGCCAGCAGCATAGGGGCGGGACCGGGGAACGAGCAGTACTTC.

This clonotype was counted ten times or more. The gene calls are TRBV4-3 and TRBJ1-4; 9 bases map to TRBD1. Per germline, CDR1 LGHNA and CDR2 YSLEER. CDR3 length: 15 residues. The junction had 7 bases not matched to a gene; V was cut back by 4 bases and J by 7 bases. The CDR3 loop is CASSLYRDRVEKLFF. The CDR3 DNA reads as TGCGCCAGCAGCCTTTACCGGGACAGGGTTGAAAAACTGTTTTTT.

This sequence joins TRBV12-3 or TRBV12-4 and TRBJ1-1, with 8 bases matching TRBD1. This CDR3 region has 16 residues. Trimming took 4 bases from V and 2 from J; bases not matched to a gene: 9. The CDR3 nucleotides read TGTGCCAGCAGTTCCCCTAGCAGGGGGCGAAACACTGAAGCTTTCTTT. Translation: CASSSPSRGRNTEAFF.

This clonotype has a handful of counts. V gene TRBV5-1 combines with J gene TRBJ2-3; 8 nucleotides line up with TRBD2. V trimming: 4 bases; J trimming: 1 base; junction bases outside the gene matches: 11. The CDR3 contains 17 residues. Germline CDR1 is SGHRS and CDR2 is YFSETQ. The CDR3 region is CASSQNLAGSGTDTQYF. The CDR3 DNA reads TGCGCCAGCAGCCAAAACTTAGCGGGATCGGGCACAGATACGCAGTATTTT. The variable domain in full, with the rest retrieved from reference TRBV5-1 and TRBJ2-3, is KAGVTQTPRYLIKTRGQQVTLSCSPISGHRSVSWYQQTPGQGLQFLFEYFSETQRNKGNFPGRFSGRQFSNSRSEMNVSTLELGDSALYLCASSQNLAGSGTDTQYFGPGTRLTVL.

The chain joins TRBV7-2 to TRBJ1-1; no reliable D call. Trimming shortened V by 4 bases and J by 6 bases, and 12 bases separated the two germline ends. This CDR3 has 13 amino acids. Looked up from germline, CDR1 is SGHTA and CDR2 is FQGNSA. DNA of the CDR3: TGTGCCAGCAGCTCTAGGTGGCGACCTGAAGCTTTCTTT. Protein product: CASSSRWRPEAFF.

This clonotype was detected many times. This sequence joins TRBV29-1 and TRBJ1-2, with D maybe TRBD1 (6 bases). In germline, CDR1 is SQVTM, CDR2 ANQGSEA. This CDR3 comprises 15 residues. The V gene lost 0 bases and the J gene lost 7 bases, with 18 bases spanning the gap. CDR3 DNA sequence: TGCAGCGTTGAAGACCGTCAGGGGAACATCCTTGGCTACACCTTC. Translation gives CSVEDRQGNILGYTF. The complete variable domain, with remaining parts taken from reference TRBV29-1 and TRBJ1-2, reads SAVISQKPSRDICQRGTSLTIQCQVDSQVTMMFWYRQQPGQSLTLIATANQGSEATYESGFVIDKFPISRPNLTFSTLTVSNMSPEDSSIYLCSVEDRQGNILGYTFGSGTRLTVV.

The rearrangement links TRBV9 to TRBJ2-3, with a tentative D call TRBD2 (6 bases). Germline values: CDR1 SGDLS, CDR2 YYNGEE. V lost 4 bases and J lost 6, with 21 bases in between. The CDR3 runs 16 residues. The CDR3 here is CASSHPPQEGTDTQYF. The CDR3 coding sequence is TGTGCCAGCAGCCATCCCCCTCAGGAGGGTACGGATACGCAGTATTTT.

The chain links TRBV6-1 to TRBJ1-1; D gene ambiguous. The germline V gene has CDR1 MNHNS and CDR2 SASEGT. The CDR3 contains 12 residues. V gave up 1 base and J gave up 7 bases, with 7 bases separating them. The CDR3 spells CASSEVELEAFF. CDR3 bases: TGTGCCAGCAGTGAAGTTGAGCTTGAAGCTTTCTTT.

This clonotype was seen a single time. V and J are TRBV29-1 and TRBJ1-2, with D possibly matching TRBD1 (5 bases). The germline gives CDR1 SQVTM, CDR2 ANQGSEA. V gave up 0 bases and J gave up 7 bases, with 9 bases separating them. The CDR3 length is 12 residues. The CDR3 loop reads CSVEDGGGGYTF. In DNA, the CDR3 is TGCAGCGTTGAAGATGGGGGGGGTGGCTACACCTTC. Variable domain in full (rest from reference TRBV29-1 and TRBJ1-2): SAVISQKPSRDICQRGTSLTIQCQVDSQVTMMFWYRQQPGQSLTLIATANQGSEATYESGFVIDKFPISRPNLTFSTLTVSNMSPEDSSIYLCSVEDGGGGYTFGSGTRLTVV.

This clonotype occurred many times. V gene TRBV7-3 combines with J gene TRBJ2-3; 13 nucleotides align to TRBD2. This CDR3 has 18 residues. V lost 5 bases and J lost 5; bases outside the gene matches: 13. CDR1 is SGHTA and CDR2 is FQGTGA in the germline V gene. CDR3 DNA sequence: TGTGCCAGCAGCCCCTTGACTAGCGGGGGGCTCCGCGGAGATACGCAGTATTTT. Encoded protein: CASSPLTSGGLRGDTQYF.

A few counts support this clonotype. The chain recombines TRBV2 with TRBJ2-3; D unresolved. This CDR3 has 15 amino acids. Germline V gene data show CDR1 as SNHLY and CDR2 as FYNNEI. The germline V and J ends were trimmed by 8 bases and 0 bases, with 15 bases remaining between them. The CDR3 DNA reads TGTGCCAGCCGGCTCCTGGCGGTCAGCACAGATACGCAGTATTTT. Protein product: CASRLLAVSTDTQYF.

Only a few counts were recorded for this clonotype. The J gene is TRBJ1-4, the V gene TRBV18, with D hard to call. Germline loops: CDR1 KGHSH, CDR2 LQKENI. The CDR3 sequence is 17 residues long. V was pared by 0 bases and J by 0 bases, with 11 bases between. CDR3 coding DNA: TGTGCCAGCTCACCACCGGGTCAAATGGCAACTAATGAAAAACTGTTTTTT. Translating it yields CASSPPGQMATNEKLFF.

This clonotype has a count of ten or more. V usage is TRBV5-1 and J usage is TRBJ2-3; no clear D. V lost 4 bases, J lost 4 bases, and 16 bases lay in between. This CDR3 has 15 residues. Germline V gene data show CDR1 as SGHRS and CDR2 as YFSETQ. The CDR3 DNA follows: TGCGCCAGCAGCCGGACCTCGCAGATCCCAGATACGCAGTATTTT. As protein: CASSRTSQIPDTQYF.

This clonotype was recorded many times. This chain joins TRBV28 and TRBJ1-5; TRBD1 matches at 10 bases. Germline assignment: CDR1 MDHEN and CDR2 SYDVKM. The CDR3 consists of 16 residues. V was pared by 6 bases and J by 4 bases, with 9 bases of the junction left unmatched. The CDR3 nucleotides are TGTGCCAGCAGCTCCGGGACAGGGGCCCGTAATCAGCCCCAGCATTTT. Its translation is CASSSGTGARNQPQHF.

This clonotype was detected many times. This chain connects TRBV12-3 or TRBV12-4 to TRBJ1-2; D may be TRBD1 (5 bases). V gave up 3 bases and J gave up 5 bases, with 13 bases separating them. The CDR3 consists of 14 residues. The CDR3 nucleotides read TGTGCCAGCAGTTTCCCCCAGGGACCTTATGGCTACACCTTC. As protein: CASSFPQGPYGYTF.

This clonotype was recorded at least ten times. V and J are TRBV29-1 and TRBJ2-2, with TRBD1 as a possible D gene (6 bases). Germline CDR1 SQVTM, CDR2 ANQGSEA. With 5 bases removed from V and 0 bases from J, the gap between germline ends came to 7 bases. CDR3 size: 13 residues. CDR3 nucleotides: TGCAGCGTTAACAGGGCGAACACCGGGGAGCTGTTTTTT. Residues: CSVNRANTGELFF.

The chain employs TRBV6-2 or TRBV6-3 and TRBJ2-2; no firm D call. This CDR3 has 14 residues. Per the germline V gene, CDR1 is MNHEY and CDR2 is SVGEGT. Trimming removed 5 bases from V and 6 bases from J, with 13 bases in between. CDR3 DNA sequence: TGTGCCAGCAGTCGCCCCTCGGGCTCCGGGGAGCTGTTTTTT. This gives the protein CASSRPSGSGELFF.

This clonotype has just a few counts. In DNA, the CDR3 is TGCAGTGCTCTCAGGACAGGGGGCTATGGCTACACCTTC. Its translation is CSALRTGGYGYTF. J is TRBJ1-2 and V is TRBV20-1; 10 positions agree with TRBD1. V lost 5 bases to trimming and J lost 4 bases; unmatched junction nucleotides: 4. CDR3 length: 13 amino acids. Germline-derived CDR1 and CDR2 are DFQATT and SNEGSKA (reference sequence).

The chain joins TRBV20-1 to TRBJ2-1; 7 bases map to TRBD2. The germline CDR1 and CDR2 sequences are DFQATT and SNEGSKA (reference sequence). With 1 base clipped from V and 0 bases from J, the junction kept 9 bases outside the gene matches. The CDR3 is 17 amino acids. The CDR3 sequence is CSARVGGSLLSYNEQFF. The CDR3 nucleotides read TGCAGTGCTAGAGTGGGCGGGAGCCTCCTCTCCTACAATGAGCAGTTCTTC.

This clonotype was counted between two and nine times. V and J are TRBV5-6 and TRBJ1-5, with TRBD1 as a possible D gene (6 bases). With 5 bases removed from V and 6 bases from J, the gap between germline ends came to 9 bases. The CDR3 length is 12 residues. CDR1 is SGHDT, CDR2 YYEEEE, per germline. CDR3 coding DNA: TGTGCCAGCAGTACAGGGTTTCAGCCCCAGCATTTT. Its protein product is CASSTGFQPQHF.

This rearrangement joins TRBV6-1 to TRBJ2-3; 10 bases align to TRBD2. V shed 6 bases, J shed 5 bases, and the junction held 2 bases outside the gene matches. The germline V gene encodes CDR1 MNHNS and CDR2 SASEGT. The CDR3 has 13 amino acids. CDR3 nucleotides: TGTGCCAGCAGCCTAGCGGGAGTAGATACGCAGTATTTT. Translation gives CASSLAGVDTQYF.

Many counts were recorded for this clonotype. V gene TRBV7-2 combines with J gene TRBJ2-3, with 11 bases fitting TRBD2. Unmatched junction bases numbered 4, after V lost 1 base and J lost 10 bases. This CDR3 comprises 14 residues. Germline V gene data show CDR1 as SGHTA and CDR2 as FQGNSA. CDR3: CASSLVSGGAAQYF. The CDR3 DNA sequence: TGTGCCAGCAGCTTAGTTAGCGGGGGGGCCGCGCAGTATTTT. Supplemented by reference TRBV7-2 and TRBJ2-3, the full variable domain reads GAGVSQSPSNKVTEKGKDVELRCDPISGHTALYWYRQSLGQGLEFLIYFQGNSAPDKSGLPSDRFSAERTGGSVSTLTIQRTQQEDSAVYLCASSLVSGGAAQYFGPGTRLTVL.

This chain joins TRBV28 and TRBJ2-7; no firm D call. Between the trimmed V and J ends, which lost 5 bases and 3 bases, there was a span of 11 bases. Germline loops: CDR1 MDHEN, CDR2 SYDVKM. This CDR3 comprises 13 residues. In nucleotides, the CDR3 is TGTGCCAGCAGTCCTATAGTGGGCTACGAGCAGTACTTC. Translation gives CASSPIVGYEQYF.